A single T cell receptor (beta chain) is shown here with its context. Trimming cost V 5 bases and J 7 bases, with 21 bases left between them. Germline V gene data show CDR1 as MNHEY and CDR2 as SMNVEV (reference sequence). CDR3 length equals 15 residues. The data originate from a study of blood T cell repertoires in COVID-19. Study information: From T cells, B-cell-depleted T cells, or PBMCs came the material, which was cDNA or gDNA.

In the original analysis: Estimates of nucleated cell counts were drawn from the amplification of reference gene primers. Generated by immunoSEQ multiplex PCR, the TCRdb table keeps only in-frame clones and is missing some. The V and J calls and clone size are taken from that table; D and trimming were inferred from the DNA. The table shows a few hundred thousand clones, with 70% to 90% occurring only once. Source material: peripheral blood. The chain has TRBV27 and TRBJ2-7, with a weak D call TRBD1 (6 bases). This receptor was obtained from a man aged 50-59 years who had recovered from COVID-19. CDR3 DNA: TGTGCCAGCAGTACTCAGGGGCCGAGGGTTGGGGAGCAGTACTTC. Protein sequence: CASSTQGPRVGEQYF.